A selection of T cell receptor beta chains follows, all from one sample in a study of blood T cells in healthy people across ages. TCRdb re-called the 5' RACE reads with MiXCR, one entry per CDR3 protein. The table lists some 1.4 million distinct CDR3 sequences, roughly 40% of them singletons. The material sequenced was blood. Receptors were obtained from a woman younger than 35 in good health. The CDR3 runs from the conserved cysteine through the conserved F or W. The D gene is left open where the match is weak. The listing skips clone size in some rows; elsewhere it reads once, few, many or a size class.

NA | TRBJ2-1 | NA | TRBV27 | CATERAYEQFF | TGTGCCACGGAGAGGGCGTATGAGCAGTTCTTC
NA | TRBJ2-7 | NA | TRBV5-1 | CASSSIPTGGDEQYF | TGCGCCAGCAGCTCCATCCCCACTGGGGGCGACGAGCAGTACTTC
NA | TRBJ1-1 | NA | TRBV6-5 | CASIDRGQSTEAFF | TGTGCCAGCATTGATAGGGGTCAGAGCACTGAAGCTTTCTTT
TRBD2 | TRBJ2-7 | NA | TRBV10-3 | CAISGSGGGPYEQYF | TGTGCCATCAGTGGCTCGGGCGGGGGACCCTACGAGCAGTACTTC
TRBD2 | TRBJ2-1 | NA | TRBV11-3 | CASGVAGGNEQFF | TGTGCCAGCGGCGTAGCGGGGGGGAATGAGCAGTTCTTC
NA | TRBJ2-3 | NA | TRBV27 | CASSLSMSDTQYF | TGTGCCAGCAGTTTATCGATGTCAGATACGCAGTATTTT
TRBD2 | TRBJ2-5 | many | TRBV20-1 | CSATAGTSGGAFKTQYF | TGCAGTGCTACCGCAGGGACTAGCGGGGGGGCCTTTAAGACCCAGTACTTC
NA | TRBJ2-2 | few | TRBV29-1 | CSVVLTGTGELFF | TGCAGCGTGGTTTTGACAGGAACCGGGGAGCTGTTTTTT
TRBD2 | TRBJ2-5 | NA | TRBV4-1 | CASSQDAGGPYNEQYF | TGCGCCAGCAGCCAAGATGCGGGGGGGCCGTACAATGAGCAGTACTTC
NA | TRBJ2-3 | few | TRBV10-3 | CAIKKDKADTQYF | TGTGCCATCAAAAAGGACAAAGCAGATACGCAGTATTTT
TRBD2 | TRBJ2-1 | once | TRBV3-1 | CASSSTLLAGGRNEQFF | TGTGCCAGCAGTTCCACCTTACTAGCGGGGGGGCGCAATGAGCAGTTCTTC
NA | TRBJ2-7 | NA | TRBV5-1 | CTSSFKVGAYEQYF | TGCACCAGCAGCTTTAAGGTCGGTGCCTACGAGCAGTACTTC
NA | TRBJ2-3 | few | TRBV4-2 | CASSPRGPPADTQYF | TGTGCCAGCAGCCCGCGGGGGCCCCCCGCAGATACGCAGTATTTT
NA | TRBJ1-1 | NA | TRBV20-1 | CSASRRAGGDTEAFF | TGCAGTGCTAGTCGGAGGGCCGGCGGGGACACTGAAGCTTTCTTT
TRBD1 | TRBJ2-7 | few | TRBV7-8 | CASSPKQGASYEQYF | TGTGCCAGCAGCCCCAAACAGGGGGCATCCTACGAGCAGTACTTC
TRBD2 | TRBJ2-7 | NA | TRBV20-1 | CSARIASGTYEQYF | TGCAGTGCTAGAATTGCTAGCGGAACCTACGAGCAGTACTTC
TRBD1 | TRBJ1-2 | NA | TRBV4-1 | CASSQEGTGGYGYTF | TGCGCCAGCAGCCAAGAGGGTACAGGGGGATATGGCTACACCTTC
NA | TRBJ2-2 | NA | TRBV20-1 | CSARDSLEGDTGELFF | TGCAGTGCTAGAGATAGCCTAGAAGGGGACACCGGGGAGCTGTTTTTT
NA | TRBJ2-5 | NA | TRBV7-9 | CASSFTEIQETQYF | TGTGCCAGCAGCTTTACAGAAATCCAAGAGACCCAGTACTTC
TRBD2 | TRBJ2-7 | NA | TRBV20-1 | CSASGGAILSYEQYF | TGCAGTGCTAGCGGGGGGGCAATTCTCTCCTACGAGCAGTACTTC
NA | TRBJ1-2 | NA | TRBV29-1 | CSVDPYGYTF | TGCAGCGTTGATCCGTATGGCTACACCTTC
TRBD1 | TRBJ1-2 | NA | TRBV18 | CASSPPDRVRGYTF | TGCGCCAGCTCACCACCCGACAGGGTTCGTGGCTACACCTTC
NA | TRBJ1-1 | NA | TRBV11-2 | CASSSGGGYWGTEAFF | TGTGCCAGCAGCTCGGGGGGAGGGTACTGGGGCACTGAAGCTTTCTTT
TRBD2 | TRBJ2-1 | NA | TRBV25-1 | CASSENGLAGYNEQFF | TGTGCCAGCAGTGAAAACGGACTAGCGGGCTACAATGAGCAGTTCTTC
TRBD1 | TRBJ2-1 | few | TRBV20-1 | CSAEQGQPYNEQFF | TGCAGTGCTGAACAGGGACAGCCTTACAATGAGCAGTTCTTC
TRBD2 | TRBJ2-1 | NA | TRBV2 | CASRGGTSGVNEQFF | TGTGCCAGCAGGGGGGGGACTAGCGGCGTCAATGAGCAGTTCTTC
TRBD1 | TRBJ1-2 | few | TRBV30 | CAWTLQGVGNYGYTF | TGTGCCTGGACCCTACAGGGGGTGGGTAACTATGGCTACACCTTC
TRBD2 | TRBJ2-3 | NA | TRBV13 | CASSSSGLAGSLDTQYF | TGTGCCAGCAGCTCCTCCGGGCTAGCGGGGTCACTGGATACGCAGTATTTT
TRBD2 | TRBJ2-5 | NA | TRBV20-1 | CSAKSGGAPETQYF | TGCAGTGCCAAGAGCGGGGGGGCCCCAGAGACCCAGTACTTC
NA | TRBJ1-2 | NA | TRBV9 | CASSVTELAPANYGYTF | TGTGCCAGCAGCGTGACCGAACTAGCACCAGCTAACTATGGCTACACCTTC
NA | TRBJ1-5 | NA | TRBV2 | CATGATNQPQHF | TGTGCCACCGGGGCCACTAATCAGCCCCAGCATTTT
NA | TRBJ1-1 | once | TRBV4-1 | CASSQGTGQLEAFF | TGCGCCAGCAGCCAAGGGACCGGACAGCTTGAAGCTTTCTTT
NA | TRBJ1-2 | few | TRBV28 | CASSWGVHGYTF | TGTGCCAGCAGTTGGGGAGTCCATGGCTACACCTTC
TRBD1 | TRBJ1-2 | few | TRBV20-1 | CSAREIGQGFNYGYTF | TGCAGTGCTAGAGAGATCGGACAGGGCTTTAACTATGGCTACACCTTC
NA | TRBJ2-1 | few | TRBV4-2 | CASSQDRSSRDEQFF | TGTGCCAGCAGCCAAGATAGATCTAGCAGGGATGAGCAGTTCTTC
NA | TRBJ2-7 | NA | TRBV20-1 | CSARSPGGSYNEQYF | TGCAGTGCTCGAAGCCCGGGGGGCTCCTACAATGAGCAGTACTTC
NA | TRBJ2-3 | few | TRBV6-6 | CASRFTTGFSDTQYF | TGTGCCAGCAGATTTACGACAGGATTTTCAGATACGCAGTATTTT
NA | TRBJ1-1 | NA | TRBV20-1 | CSAGGQSLRNTEAFF | TGCAGTGCTGGTGGACAGAGTCTAAGGAACACTGAAGCTTTCTTT
NA | TRBJ2-1 | NA | TRBV15 | CATSRVAVYNEQFF | TGTGCCACCAGCAGAGTTGCGGTCTACAATGAGCAGTTCTTC
NA | TRBJ2-1 | NA | TRBV6-1 | CASSLARGWANEQFF | TGTGCCAGCAGTTTAGCCCGGGGGTGGGCCAATGAGCAGTTCTTC
TRBD2 | TRBJ2-7 | once | TRBV4-2 | CASSQDQGGSEYF | TGTGCCAGCAGCCAAGATCAGGGAGGGTCGGAGTACTTC
TRBD1 | TRBJ1-1 | few | TRBV7-2 | CASSIAGTGRTEAFF | TGTGCCAGCAGCATAGCCGGGACAGGACGAACTGAAGCTTTCTTT
TRBD1 | TRBJ2-2 | NA | TRBV20-1 | CSARQTGTGWTGELFF | TGCAGTGCTAGACAGACAGGGACAGGGTGGACCGGGGAGCTGTTTTTT
NA | TRBJ2-3 | few | TRBV18 | CASSRLTAGWMSDTQYF | TGTGCCAGCTCACGGTTAACGGCAGGGTGGATGTCGGATACGCAGTATTTT
TRBD1 | TRBJ2-7 | few | TRBV10-3 | CAISTGTGYEQYF | TGTGCCATCAGCACCGGGACAGGATACGAGCAGTACTTC
TRBD2 | TRBJ2-4 | NA | TRBV6-1 | CASTGTSGRREQYF | TGTGCCAGCACCGGGACTAGCGGGAGGAGGGAGCAGTACTTC
NA | TRBJ1-2 | NA | TRBV7-2 | CASSLMLQDYGYTF | TGTGCCAGCAGCTTAATGTTACAGGACTATGGCTACACCTTC